This TCR beta chain was identified during a study of blood T cell repertoires in COVID-19. The V gene end was trimmed by 2 bases and the J gene end by 2 bases; junction bases not matched to a gene: 5. This CDR3 is 15 amino acids long. The V gene's germline CDR1 is MNHEY and CDR2 SVGAGI. The repertoire was sequenced with immunoSEQ multiplex PCR; TCRdb's copy has only in-frame clones and lacks some. The table records 90,000 to 100,000 clones, around 82% of them present only once. What was sequenced was peripheral blood. This receptor was identified in a man between 65 and 80 years old with active or convalescent COVID-19. The rearrangement uses TRBV6-5 and TRBJ1-2, with 7 bases aligning to TRBD1. CDR3 in amino acids: CASSYRTGSNYGYTF. As DNA, the CDR3 is TGTGCCAGCAGTTACCGGACAGGAAGCAACTATGGCTACACCTTC.